The clone carrying this T cell receptor beta chain was seen more than once but under ten times. Each CDR3 protein gets one entry after TCRdb re-called the RT-PCR reads with MiXCR. The sample consists of about 650,000 distinct CDR3 sequences, around 13% of them appearing once. This sample is part of a study of response to subunit inactivated influenza vaccine. This CDR3 comprises 13 residues. Trimming removed 3 bases at V and 0 bases at J, with 5 bases between. Germline values: CDR1 WNHNN, CDR2 SYGVQD (reference sequence). V gene TRBV10-1 combines with J gene TRBJ1-2; D call uncertain. The origin of this receptor is a man aged 45-60 years who received an inactivated influenza vaccine. Material: PBMCs from blood, obtained around 15 days before vaccination. CDR3 DNA: TGCGCCAGCAGTGACGGACCTAACTATGGCTACACCTTC. Protein: CASSDGPNYGYTF.